This entry lists 18 T cell receptor beta chains sequenced from one sample in a study of early T cells in non-severe SARS-CoV-2 infection. TCRdb re-called the 5' RACE reads through MiXCR, storing one row per CDR3 protein. The table lists 50,000 to 60,000 distinct CDR3 sequences, approximately 6.2% of them singletons. The sequenced sample was whole blood. The receptor source for this set is an adult who was a healthcare worker with PCR-confirmed SARS-CoV-2 infection or an uninfected control (not recorded which).

This clonotype has at least ten counts. V gene TRBV7-9 combines with J gene TRBJ2-1; 14 positions match TRBD2. CDR1 SEHNR and CDR2 FQNEAQ come from the germline V gene (reference sequence). J was trimmed by 5 bases and V by 2 bases; bases with no gene match: 2. The CDR3 loop spans 16 amino acids. The CDR3 sequence is CASSLSGLAGDNEQFF. CDR3 nucleotide sequence: TGTGCCAGCAGCTTATCGGGACTAGCGGGGGACAATGAGCAGTTCTTC.

The chain carries TRBV7-2 and TRBJ1-6; 9 nucleotides line up with TRBD1. Unmatched junction bases numbered 4, after V lost 5 bases and J lost 2 bases. The germline gives CDR1 SGHTA, CDR2 FQGNSA. There are 16 residues in the CDR3. CDR3 in amino acids: CASSPQGAPYNSPLHF. The CDR3 DNA reads as TGTGCCAGCAGCCCACAGGGGGCCCCCTATAATTCACCCCTCCACTTT.

As regards this clonotype: Without the conserved terminal phenylalanine or tryptophan, this CDR3 likely stems from a read error. This chain joins TRBV19 and TRBJ1-5; possible D gene TRBD1, 6 bases. Germline V gene lookup returns CDR1 LNHDA and CDR2 SQIVND (reference sequence). The CDR3 consists of 16 residues. The V and J ends lost 2 bases and 0 bases respectively, with 11 bases between them. In nucleotides, the CDR3 is TGTGCCAGTAGTATATCAGGCAGGGGTAGCAATCAGCCCCAGCATTCT. Encoded protein: CASSISGRGSNQPQHS.

The rearrangement uses TRBV20-1 and TRBJ1-4; D is unresolved. V was cut by 0 bases and J by 7 bases, with 18 bases left in between. Germline V gene data show CDR1 as DFQATT and CDR2 as SNEGSKA (reference sequence). CDR3 length: 16 residues. CDR3 in DNA: TGCAGTGCTAGAGATGTTTTGGTTTCGGGCGGTGAAAAACTGTTTTTT. Amino acid sequence: CSARDVLVSGGEKLFF.

The chain has TRBV12-3 or TRBV12-4 and TRBJ2-7; no reliable D call. The V gene lost 6 bases and the J gene lost 0 bases, with 12 bases spanning the gap. The CDR3 length is 14 residues. CDR3 sequence reads: CASSPPPGSYEQYF. CDR3 DNA sequence: TGTGCCAGCAGCCCGCCGCCGGGCTCCTACGAGCAGTACTTC.

The gene calls are TRBV14 and TRBJ2-7; TRBD1 matches at 7 bases. After removal of 6 bases from V and 6 bases from J, the junction contained 5 bases not matched to a gene. The CDR3 is 12 amino acids. Per the germline V gene, CDR1 is SGHDN and CDR2 is FVKESK. CDR3 DNA sequence: TGTGCCAGCAGATTCCCAGGGGGCGAGCAGTACTTC. Protein: CASRFPGGEQYF.

This chain uses TRBV29-1 with TRBJ2-7; possible D gene TRBD2, 5 bases. This CDR3 has 12 amino acids. CDR1 is SQVTM, CDR2 ANQGSEA, per germline. V was clipped by 6 bases and J by 3 bases, with 12 bases between them. CDR3 DNA sequence: TGCAGCGTGGGCCCGGGAAACTACGAGCAGTACTTC. Protein sequence: CSVGPGNYEQYF.

This clonotype was counted between two and nine times. The chain uses TRBV3-1 and TRBJ1-2; 7 bases fit TRBD1. V dropped 4 bases and J dropped 0; count of bases not matched to a gene: 8. The germline CDR1 and CDR2 sequences are LGHDT and YNNKEL (reference sequence). The CDR3 is 16 residues long. The DNA of the CDR3 is TGTGCCAGCAGCCCTAGCACAGGGGCGGCTAACTATGGCTACACCTTC. This sequence encodes CASSPSTGAANYGYTF.

This clonotype appeared a few times. This sequence joins TRBV11-2 and TRBJ2-3; D not certain. Between the trimmed V and J ends, which lost 6 bases and 2 bases, there was a span of 12 bases. The CDR3 spans 14 residues. Looked up from germline, CDR1 is SGHAT and CDR2 is FQNNGV. The CDR3 is CASRNALPTDTQYF. As DNA, the CDR3 is TGTGCCAGCAGGAACGCCCTCCCCACAGATACGCAGTATTTT.

This clonotype was recorded many times. The chain couples TRBV7-2 to TRBJ1-6; D ambiguous. Germline CDR1 is SGHTA and CDR2 is FQGNSA. Deletions cut 5 bases from V and 7 bases from J, with 12 bases between. The CDR3 is 14 residues long. Here the CDR3 DNA reads TGTGCCAGCAGCCCCTGGACGGTAAATTCACCCCTCCACTTT. It codes for CASSPWTVNSPLHF.

This clonotype was found a few times. The gene calls are TRBV12-3 or TRBV12-4 and TRBJ2-3; D is ambiguous. Trimming left V 5 bases short and J 1 base short, with 7 bases between. The CDR3 is made up of 13 amino acids. The CDR3 is CASSTTGTDTQYF. The CDR3 DNA reads as TGTGCCAGCAGTACCACCGGCACAGATACGCAGTATTTT.

This clonotype qualifies as medium-sized (0.01 to 0.1%). The chain is built from TRBV7-9 and TRBJ1-4, with TRBD1 matching over 7 bases. Losses at the gene ends were 5 bases for V and 0 bases for J; bases not matched to a gene: 6. This CDR3 has 16 amino acids. Looked up from germline, CDR1 is SEHNR and CDR2 is FQNEAQ (reference sequence). The chain's CDR3 is CASSAGTAATNEKLFF. CDR3 DNA sequence: TGTGCCAGCAGCGCCGGGACAGCAGCAACTAATGAAAAACTGTTTTTT. The full variable domain, with the rest looked up from reference TRBV7-9 and TRBJ1-4, is DTGVSQNPRHKITKRGQNVTFRCDPISEHNRLYWYRQTLGQGPEFLTYFQNEAQLEKSRLLSDRFSAERPKGSFSTLEIQRTEQGDSAMYLCASSAGTAATNEKLFFGSGTQLSVL.

This clonotype was recorded at least ten times. The chain combines TRBV11-2 with TRBJ2-7; D gene ambiguous. Between the trimmed V and J ends, which lost 5 bases and 9 bases, there was a span of 17 bases. The CDR3 is 13 amino acids. The germline V gene encodes CDR1 SGHAT and CDR2 FQNNGV. The CDR3 region is CASSIGETRRQYF. In DNA form, the CDR3 reads TGTGCCAGCAGCATAGGTGAAACGAGGCGGCAGTACTTC.

This clonotype was observed at least ten times. V and J are TRBV6-2 or TRBV6-3 and TRBJ2-7; no firm D call. The CDR3 extends over 11 amino acids. Germline V gene sequence: CDR1 MNHEY, CDR2 SVGEGT. Trimming stripped 1 base from V and 3 bases from J, with 1 base between. The CDR3 loop is CASSYFYEQYF. Here the CDR3 DNA reads TGTGCCAGCAGTTACTTCTACGAGCAGTACTTC.

This clonotype was detected ten times or more. This chain connects TRBV7-3 to TRBJ2-5, with D perhaps TRBD2 (6 bases). Germline V gene data show CDR1 as SGHTA and CDR2 as FQGTGA. V lost 3 bases, J lost 1 base, and 15 bases lay in between. This CDR3 has 16 amino acids. CDR3 sequence reads: CASSLGYGGIQETQYF. The CDR3 nucleotides read TGTGCCAGCAGCTTGGGGTACGGGGGAATCCAAGAGACCCAGTACTTC.

This clonotype was found many times. This chain joins TRBV10-1 and TRBJ2-1; D not resolved. The CDR3 is 12 amino acids. V lost 10 bases and J 5 bases, leaving 12 bases between the germline ends. Germline assignment: CDR1 WNHNN and CDR2 SYGVQD (reference sequence). The CDR3 is CATPSQHNEQFF. The CDR3 DNA follows: TGCGCCACCCCGTCACAGCACAATGAGCAGTTCTTC.

This clonotype was found many times. The gene calls are TRBV7-2 and TRBJ2-7; D may be TRBD2 (5 bases). The germline gives CDR1 SGHTA, CDR2 FQGNSA. The CDR3 is 14 amino acids. The ends were cut back, 4 bases at V and 0 bases at J, with 10 bases in the middle. This CDR3 reads CASSSDFSSYEQYF. Here the CDR3 DNA reads TGTGCCAGCAGCTCGGACTTCAGCTCCTACGAGCAGTACTTC.

This clonotype appeared a few times. DNA of the CDR3: TGTGCCAGCAGTGGGGCGGGGCTAGCGGGTCGGAATGAGCAGTTCTTC. Residues: CASSGAGLAGRNEQFF. V usage is TRBV28 and J usage is TRBJ2-1; 8 bases match TRBD2. The germline V gene has CDR1 MDHEN and CDR2 SYDVKM. J gave up 7 bases and V 5 bases, and 13 bases lay outside the gene matches. The CDR3 runs 16 residues.